This is a list of T cell receptor beta chains from one sample in a study of response to subunit inactivated influenza vaccine. TCRdb re-called the RT-PCR reads with MiXCR, one entry per CDR3 protein. The sample shows fewer than 650,000 distinct CDR3 sequences, 10% to 15% of them seen only once. The sequenced sample was PBMCs from blood, obtained roughly 45 days after vaccination. Receptors were obtained from a man in his forties or fifties who received an inactivated influenza vaccine. CDR3s include the opening cysteine and the closing phenylalanine or tryptophan. Fields, in order: CDR3 length, J gene, clone size, D gene, V gene, CDR3 DNA, CDR3 protein. A D gene is named only where the DNA matches it firmly. Clone size, where shown, is once, few, many, or a class for clones that have expanded.

CDR3 length: 14
J gene: TRBJ1-2
clone size: few
D gene: NA
V gene: TRBV28
CDR3 DNA: TGTGCCAGCAGTCGATTGGGGGCTAACTATGGCTACACCTTC
CDR3 protein: CASSRLGANYGYTF

CDR3 length: 14
J gene: TRBJ1-2
clone size: NA
D gene: NA
V gene: TRBV7-2
CDR3 DNA: TGTGCCAGCAGCCCCCGCGGAAGGACCTATGGCTACACCTTC
CDR3 protein: CASSPRGRTYGYTF

CDR3 length: 17
J gene: TRBJ2-3
clone size: many
D gene: TRBD2
V gene: TRBV7-2
CDR3 DNA: TGTGCCAGCAGCCCCAGGACTAGCGGGAGGGGTACAGATACGCAGTATTTT
CDR3 protein: CASSPRTSGRGTDTQYF

CDR3 length: 17
J gene: TRBJ2-1
clone size: NA
D gene: TRBD2
V gene: TRBV20-1
CDR3 DNA: TGCAGTGCCCCCCCACTAGCGGGGGGTCCCTCCTACAATGAGCAGTTCTTC
CDR3 protein: CSAPPLAGGPSYNEQFF

CDR3 length: 14
J gene: TRBJ2-3
clone size: NA
D gene: TRBD1
V gene: TRBV27
CDR3 DNA: TGTGCCAGCAGTTTATTCCAGGGGGCAGATACGCAGTATTTT
CDR3 protein: CASSLFQGADTQYF

CDR3 length: 15
J gene: TRBJ1-2
clone size: NA
D gene: TRBD1
V gene: TRBV9
CDR3 DNA: TGTGCCAGCAGCGTGGGGACAGGGGGCGCGGATGGCTACACCTTC
CDR3 protein: CASSVGTGGADGYTF

CDR3 length: 12
J gene: TRBJ2-1
clone size: NA
D gene: TRBD1
V gene: TRBV12-3/TRBV12-4
CDR3 DNA: TGTGCCAGCAGTTCCCCAGGGGGTGAGCAGTTCTTC
CDR3 protein: CASSSPGGEQFF

CDR3 length: 16
J gene: TRBJ2-6
clone size: NA
D gene: NA
V gene: TRBV7-8
CDR3 DNA: TGTGCCAGCAGCTTAGGCCCACGCTCTGGGGCCAACGTCCTGACTTTC
CDR3 protein: CASSLGPRSGANVLTF

CDR3 length: 14
J gene: TRBJ1-2
clone size: NA
D gene: TRBD1
V gene: TRBV28
CDR3 DNA: TGTGCCAGCAGTGGACAGGGGGCGGCCTATGGCTACACCTTC
CDR3 protein: CASSGQGAAYGYTF

CDR3 length: 15
J gene: TRBJ2-1
clone size: few
D gene: TRBD2
V gene: TRBV6-1
CDR3 DNA: TGTGCCAGCAGTCCCGGTTTAGCGGGATGGGTTGAGCAGTTCTTC
CDR3 protein: CASSPGLAGWVEQFF

CDR3 length: 15
J gene: TRBJ2-3
clone size: NA
D gene: TRBD1
V gene: TRBV10-3
CDR3 DNA: TGTGCCATCAGCACAGGGGGCCTTAGCACAGATACGCAGTATTTT
CDR3 protein: CAISTGGLSTDTQYF

CDR3 length: 15
J gene: TRBJ1-1
clone size: many
D gene: NA
V gene: TRBV5-1
CDR3 DNA: TGCGCCAGCAGCCCTCTTGTGACGGTGAACACTGAAGCTTTCTTT
CDR3 protein: CASSPLVTVNTEAFF

CDR3 length: 14
J gene: TRBJ2-3
clone size: few
D gene: TRBD2
V gene: TRBV12-3/TRBV12-4
CDR3 DNA: TGTGCCAGCAGCAGCGGGATTTTTACTGATACGCAGTATTTT
CDR3 protein: CASSSGIFTDTQYF

CDR3 length: 15
J gene: TRBJ2-2
clone size: many
D gene: NA
V gene: TRBV7-3
CDR3 DNA: TGTGCCAGCAGCCTAAACCCTCGTCCAACCGGGGAGCTGTTTTTT
CDR3 protein: CASSLNPRPTGELFF

CDR3 length: 16
J gene: TRBJ2-2
clone size: few
D gene: NA
V gene: TRBV27
CDR3 DNA: TGTGCCAGCAGTTTTGCCGGGGGGCCTTCTAGCGGGGAGCTGTTTTTT
CDR3 protein: CASSFAGGPSSGELFF

CDR3 length: 13
J gene: TRBJ2-2
clone size: many
D gene: NA
V gene: TRBV6-2/TRBV6-3
CDR3 DNA: TGTGCCAGCAGTTTACTTTACACCGGGGAGCTGTTTTTT
CDR3 protein: CASSLLYTGELFF

CDR3 length: 12
J gene: TRBJ1-5
clone size: NA
D gene: NA
V gene: TRBV7-2
CDR3 DNA: TGTGCCAGCAGCTCCATCCCGGGGCCCCAGCATTTT
CDR3 protein: CASSSIPGPQHF

CDR3 length: 15
J gene: TRBJ2-1
clone size: few
D gene: TRBD1
V gene: TRBV30
CDR3 DNA: TGTGCCTGGAGTGGTGGGACAGGGTTTTACAATGAGCAGTTCTTC
CDR3 protein: CAWSGGTGFYNEQFF

CDR3 length: 20
J gene: TRBJ2-6
clone size: NA
D gene: NA
V gene: TRBV21-1
CDR3 DNA: TGTGCCAGCAGCAAAGCTCTGGGTGACAGATGTCCGGGAGGGGCCAACATCCTGACTTTC
CDR3 protein: CASSKALGDRCPGGANILTF

CDR3 length: 14
J gene: TRBJ2-7
clone size: few
D gene: TRBD1
V gene: TRBV25-1
CDR3 DNA: TGTGCCAGCAGGGACCCGGGACAGGGGTACGAGCAGTACTTC
CDR3 protein: CASRDPGQGYEQYF

CDR3 length: 16
J gene: TRBJ1-6
clone size: NA
D gene: NA
V gene: TRBV5-4
CDR3 DNA: TGTGCCAGCAGCTTGGAAGGAGGGTTTGCGAATTCACCCCTCCACTTT
CDR3 protein: CASSLEGGFANSPLHF

CDR3 length: 14
J gene: TRBJ2-1
clone size: many
D gene: NA
V gene: TRBV7-2
CDR3 DNA: TGTGCCAGCAGCCCCCAGCCCGATGGGACCAGACAGTTCTTC
CDR3 protein: CASSPQPDGTRQFF

CDR3 length: 16
J gene: TRBJ2-2
clone size: many
D gene: TRBD1
V gene: TRBV28
CDR3 DNA: TGTGCCAGCGACGGGGCCGGGACAGGGAACACCGGGGAGCTGTTTTTT
CDR3 protein: CASDGAGTGNTGELFF

CDR3 length: 16
J gene: TRBJ2-1
clone size: few
D gene: TRBD2
V gene: TRBV6-2/TRBV6-3
CDR3 DNA: TGTGCCAGCAGTTACCGGCGCGGGGGGGCGTACAATGAGCAGTTCTTC
CDR3 protein: CASSYRRGGAYNEQFF

CDR3 length: 15
J gene: TRBJ1-6
clone size: few
D gene: NA
V gene: TRBV18
CDR3 DNA: TGTGCCAGCTCACCATCGACAGTCCCCAATTCACCCCTCCACTTT
CDR3 protein: CASSPSTVPNSPLHF

CDR3 length: 16
J gene: TRBJ1-2
clone size: NA
D gene: NA
V gene: TRBV21-1
CDR3 DNA: TGTGCCAGCAGCAATATGAAATGTGGGCAGAACTATGGCTACACCTTC
CDR3 protein: CASSNMKCGQNYGYTF

CDR3 length: 15
J gene: TRBJ2-7
clone size: few
D gene: NA
V gene: TRBV20-1
CDR3 DNA: TGCAGTGCTAGAGATACACTAGCCTTGCCCTACGAGCAGTACTTC
CDR3 protein: CSARDTLALPYEQYF

CDR3 length: 15
J gene: TRBJ2-2
clone size: NA
D gene: NA
V gene: TRBV12-3/TRBV12-4
CDR3 DNA: TGTGCCAGCACCGAAAGGGGTAGAGGCACCGGGGAGCTGTTTTTT
CDR3 protein: CASTERGRGTGELFF

CDR3 length: 13
J gene: TRBJ2-7
clone size: many
D gene: NA
V gene: TRBV10-2
CDR3 DNA: TGCGCCAGCAGTGGGAGGGGGATTAACGAGCAGTACTTC
CDR3 protein: CASSGRGINEQYF

CDR3 length: 13
J gene: TRBJ2-2
clone size: NA
D gene: NA
V gene: TRBV10-1
CDR3 DNA: TGCGCCAGCACAGCAACTCTAACCGGGGAGCTGTTTTTT
CDR3 protein: CASTATLTGELFF

CDR3 length: 13
J gene: TRBJ2-7
clone size: few
D gene: NA
V gene: TRBV7-2
CDR3 DNA: TGTGCCAGCAGCTTTGAAGGGGGCTACGAGCAGTACTTC
CDR3 protein: CASSFEGGYEQYF

CDR3 length: 16
J gene: TRBJ2-5
clone size: NA
D gene: NA
V gene: TRBV9
CDR3 DNA: TGTGCCAGCAGCGTAGAAGGTAAAGCGGGTCAAGAGACCCAGTACTTC
CDR3 protein: CASSVEGKAGQETQYF

CDR3 length: 11
J gene: TRBJ2-1
clone size: NA
D gene: NA
V gene: TRBV29-1
CDR3 DNA: TGCAGCGTTGGGGGGCAGGCCGTCAATTTCTTC
CDR3 protein: CSVGGQAVNFF

CDR3 length: 13
J gene: TRBJ2-7
clone size: NA
D gene: TRBD2
V gene: TRBV19
CDR3 DNA: TGTGCCAGTGGGACTAGCAGATACTACGAGCAGTACTTC
CDR3 protein: CASGTSRYYEQYF

CDR3 length: 15
J gene: TRBJ1-5
clone size: many
D gene: NA
V gene: TRBV7-2
CDR3 DNA: TGTGCCAGCAGCTTAGCAGGGTATAGCAATCAGCCCCAGCATTTT
CDR3 protein: CASSLAGYSNQPQHF

CDR3 length: 18
J gene: TRBJ1-5
clone size: few
D gene: TRBD1
V gene: TRBV11-1
CDR3 DNA: TGTGCCAGCAGCTTAATAAGGCAGGGGGAGATTAGCAATCAGCCCCAGCATTTT
CDR3 protein: CASSLIRQGEISNQPQHF